This T cell receptor beta chain was found in a study of cytomegalovirus exposure and HLA in healthy donors. The CDR3 loop spans 15 amino acids. V was pared by 4 bases and J by 1 base, with 13 bases between. Amplification used 60 Vbeta primers and 13 Jbeta primers. Only in-frame clones appear in the TCRdb table, and some are missing; sequencing was by immunoSEQ multiplex PCR. The sample holds roughly 48,000 clones, about three quarters seen once. Sequencing was carried out using PBMCs. The source of this sequence is a young woman in good health and CMV-seronegative. The chain employs TRBV23-1 and TRBJ1-1, with D tentatively TRBD1 (5 bases). TRBV23-1 is an ORF, and what it does is uncertain. The CDR3 nucleotides read TGCGCCAGCAGTCGCTTGACAGTTAGGAACACTGAAGCTTTCTTT. Its protein is CASSRLTVRNTEAFF.